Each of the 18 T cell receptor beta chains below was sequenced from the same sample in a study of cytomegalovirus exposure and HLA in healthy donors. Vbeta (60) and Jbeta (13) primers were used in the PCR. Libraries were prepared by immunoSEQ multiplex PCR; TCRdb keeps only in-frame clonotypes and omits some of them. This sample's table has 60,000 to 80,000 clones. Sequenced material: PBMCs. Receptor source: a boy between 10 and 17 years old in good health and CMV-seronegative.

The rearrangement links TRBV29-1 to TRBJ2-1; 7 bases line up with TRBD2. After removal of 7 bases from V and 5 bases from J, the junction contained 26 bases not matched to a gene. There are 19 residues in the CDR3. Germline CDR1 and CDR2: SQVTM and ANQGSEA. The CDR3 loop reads CSDSPSSGINPELNNEQFF. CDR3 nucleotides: TGCAGCGATTCCCCGTCGAGCGGGATCAACCCGGAACTCAACAATGAGCAGTTCTTC.

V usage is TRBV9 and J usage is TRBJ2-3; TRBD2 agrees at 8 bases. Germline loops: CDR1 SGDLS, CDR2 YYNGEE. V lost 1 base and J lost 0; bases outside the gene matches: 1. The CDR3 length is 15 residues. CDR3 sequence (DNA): TGTGCCAGCAGCGTACGGGGGGGGAGCACAGATACGCAGTATTTT. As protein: CASSVRGGSTDTQYF.

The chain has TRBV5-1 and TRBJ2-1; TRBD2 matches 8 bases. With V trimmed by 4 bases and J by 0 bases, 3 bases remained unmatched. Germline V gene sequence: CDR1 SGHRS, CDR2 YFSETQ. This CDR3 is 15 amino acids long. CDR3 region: CASSLGTSSYNEQFF. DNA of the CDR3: TGCGCCAGCAGCCTCGGGACTAGCTCCTACAATGAGCAGTTCTTC.

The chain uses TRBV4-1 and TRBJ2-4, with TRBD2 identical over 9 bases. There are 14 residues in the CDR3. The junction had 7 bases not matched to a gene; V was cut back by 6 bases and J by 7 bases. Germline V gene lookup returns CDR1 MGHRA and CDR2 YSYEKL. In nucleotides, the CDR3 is TGCGCCAGCAGGAGTGCGGGGGGGCGGAACATTCAGTACTTC. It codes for CASRSAGGRNIQYF.

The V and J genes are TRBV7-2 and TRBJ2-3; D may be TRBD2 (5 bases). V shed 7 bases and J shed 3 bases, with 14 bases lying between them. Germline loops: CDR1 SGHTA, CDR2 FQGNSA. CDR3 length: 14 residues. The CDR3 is CASTTGSWTDTQYF. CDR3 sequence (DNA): TGTGCCAGCACTACGGGGAGTTGGACAGATACGCAGTATTTT.

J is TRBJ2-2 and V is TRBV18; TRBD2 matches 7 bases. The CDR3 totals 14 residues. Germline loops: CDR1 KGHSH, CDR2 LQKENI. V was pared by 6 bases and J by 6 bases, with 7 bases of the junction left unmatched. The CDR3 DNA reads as TGTGCCAGCTCCTCGAGAGGACTAGCCGGGGAGCTGTTTTTT. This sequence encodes CASSSRGLAGELFF.

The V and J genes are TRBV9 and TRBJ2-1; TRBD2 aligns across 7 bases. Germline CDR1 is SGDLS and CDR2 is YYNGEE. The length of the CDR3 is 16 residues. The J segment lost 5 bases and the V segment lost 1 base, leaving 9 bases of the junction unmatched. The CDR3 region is CASSVRSGGTNNEQFF. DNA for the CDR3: TGTGCCAGCAGCGTACGGTCGGGAGGAACCAACAATGAGCAGTTCTTC.

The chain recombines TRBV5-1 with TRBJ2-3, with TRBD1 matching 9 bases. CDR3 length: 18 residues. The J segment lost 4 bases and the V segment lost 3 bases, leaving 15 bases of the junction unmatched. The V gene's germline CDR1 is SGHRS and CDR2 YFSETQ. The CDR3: CASSWGTGNGAWADTQYF. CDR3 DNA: TGCGCCAGCAGCTGGGGGACAGGGAACGGAGCGTGGGCAGATACGCAGTATTTT.

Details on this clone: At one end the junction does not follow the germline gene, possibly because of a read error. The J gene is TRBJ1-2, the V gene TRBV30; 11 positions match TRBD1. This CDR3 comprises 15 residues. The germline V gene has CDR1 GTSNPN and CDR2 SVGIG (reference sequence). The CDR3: CAGSGTGGTNYGYTF. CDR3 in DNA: TGTGCCGGGAGTGGGACAGGGGGGACTAACTATGGCTACACCTTC.

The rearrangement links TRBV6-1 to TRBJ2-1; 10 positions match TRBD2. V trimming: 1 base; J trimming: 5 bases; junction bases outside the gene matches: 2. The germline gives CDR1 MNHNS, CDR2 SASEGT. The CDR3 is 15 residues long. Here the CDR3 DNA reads TGTGCCAGCAGTGAAGAAGCGGGGGGGCACAATGAGCAGTTCTTC. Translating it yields CASSEEAGGHNEQFF.

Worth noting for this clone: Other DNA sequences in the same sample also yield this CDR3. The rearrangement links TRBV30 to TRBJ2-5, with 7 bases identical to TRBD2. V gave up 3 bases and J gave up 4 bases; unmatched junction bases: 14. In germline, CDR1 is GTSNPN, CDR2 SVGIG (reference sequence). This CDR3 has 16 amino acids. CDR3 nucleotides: TGTGCCTGGAGCGCCCGCCTGGGCGGGAGTGGAGAGACCCAGTACTTC. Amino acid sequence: CAWSARLGGSGETQYF.

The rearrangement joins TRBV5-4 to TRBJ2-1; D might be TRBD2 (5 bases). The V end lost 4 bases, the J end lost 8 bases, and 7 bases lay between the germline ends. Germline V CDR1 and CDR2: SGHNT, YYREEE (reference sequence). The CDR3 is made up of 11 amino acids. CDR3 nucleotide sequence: TGTGCCAGCAGCACGGGGTATGAGCAGTTCTTC. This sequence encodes CASSTGYEQFF.

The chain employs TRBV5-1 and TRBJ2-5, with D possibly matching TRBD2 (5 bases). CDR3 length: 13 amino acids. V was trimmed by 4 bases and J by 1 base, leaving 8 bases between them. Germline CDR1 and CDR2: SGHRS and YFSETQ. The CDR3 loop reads CASSRDSQETQYF. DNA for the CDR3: TGCGCCAGCAGCCGGGATTCCCAAGAGACCCAGTACTTC.

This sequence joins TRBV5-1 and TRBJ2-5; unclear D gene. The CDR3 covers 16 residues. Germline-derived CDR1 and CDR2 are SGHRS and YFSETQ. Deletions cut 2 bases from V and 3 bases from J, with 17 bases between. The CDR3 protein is CASSFLGADFKETQYF. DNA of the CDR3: TGCGCCAGCAGCTTTCTCGGCGCGGATTTTAAAGAGACCCAGTACTTC. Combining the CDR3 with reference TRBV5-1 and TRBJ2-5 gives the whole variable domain KAGVTQTPRYLIKTRGQQVTLSCSPISGHRSVSWYQQTPGQGLQFLFEYFSETQRNKGNFPGRFSGRQFSNSRSEMNVSTLELGDSALYLCASSFLGADFKETQYFGPGTRLLVL.

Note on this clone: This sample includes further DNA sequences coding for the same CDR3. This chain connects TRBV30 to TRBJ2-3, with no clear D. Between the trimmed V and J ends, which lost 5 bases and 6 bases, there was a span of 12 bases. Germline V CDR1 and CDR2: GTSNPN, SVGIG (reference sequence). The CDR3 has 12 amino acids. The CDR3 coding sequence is TGTGCCTGGTCCAAGCGAGCTGATACGCAGTATTTT. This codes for CAWSKRADTQYF.

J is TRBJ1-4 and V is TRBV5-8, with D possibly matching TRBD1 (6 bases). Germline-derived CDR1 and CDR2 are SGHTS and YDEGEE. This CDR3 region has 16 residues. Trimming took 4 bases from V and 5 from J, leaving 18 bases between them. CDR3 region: CASSPGQQLSNEKLFF. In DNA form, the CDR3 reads TGTGCCAGCAGCCCAGGACAGCAACTCAGCAATGAAAAACTGTTTTTT. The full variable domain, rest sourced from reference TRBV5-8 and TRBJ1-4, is EAGVTQSPTHLIKTRGQQATLRCSPISGHTSVYWYQQALGLGLQFLLWYDEGEERNRGNFPPRFSGRQFPNYSSELNVNALELEDSALYLCASSPGQQLSNEKLFFGSGTQLSVL.

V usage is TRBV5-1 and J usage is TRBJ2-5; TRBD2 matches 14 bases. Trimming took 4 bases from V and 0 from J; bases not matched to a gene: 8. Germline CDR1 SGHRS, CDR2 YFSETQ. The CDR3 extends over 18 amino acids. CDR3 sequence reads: CASSPGLAGGRYQETQYF. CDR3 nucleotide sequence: TGCGCCAGCAGCCCCGGACTAGCGGGGGGCAGGTACCAAGAGACCCAGTACTTC.

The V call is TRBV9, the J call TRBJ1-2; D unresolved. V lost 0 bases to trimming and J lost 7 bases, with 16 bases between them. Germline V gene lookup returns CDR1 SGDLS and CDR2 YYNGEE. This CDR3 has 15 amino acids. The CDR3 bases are TGTGCCAGCAGCGTAGGCGGGAACGTATTCGCTGGCTACACCTTC. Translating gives CASSVGGNVFAGYTF. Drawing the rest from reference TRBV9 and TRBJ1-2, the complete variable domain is DSGVTQTPKHLITATGQRVTLRCSPRSGDLSVYWYQQSLDQGLQFLIQYYNGEERAKGNILERFSAQQFPDLHSELNLSSLELGDSALYFCASSVGGNVFAGYTFGSGTRLTVV.